Listed below are T cell receptor beta chains from one sample, sequenced in a study of T cells in Graves' hyperthyroidism and ophthalmopathy. TCRdb itself ran the multiplex PCR reads through MiXCR, one entry per CDR3 protein. The repertoire includes hundreds of thousands of distinct CDR3 sequences, 45% of them detected once, and under 8% sits in the top ten. Sequenced: peripheral blood or thyroid tissue (not recorded which). These receptor sequences come from an adult man with Graves' disease, either hyperthyroidism or ophthalmopathy (not recorded which). The CDR3 runs from the conserved cysteine through the conserved F or W. Fields, in order: D gene, J gene, V gene, clone size, CDR3 DNA, CDR3 protein. A D gene is named only where the DNA matches it firmly. Size is omitted from some rows. Given values are once, few, many or a class for expanded clones.

D: TRBD1
J: TRBJ2-2
V: TRBV5-1
size: .
DNA: TGCGCCAGCAGCAGGGCAGGGGGCAACACCGGGGAGCTGTTTTTT
CDR3: CASSRAGGNTGELFF

D: TRBD2
J: TRBJ2-5
V: TRBV20-1
size: .
DNA: TGCAGTGCTAGACCCGGGGGGTCCCAAGAGACCCAGTACTTC
CDR3: CSARPGGSQETQYF

D: TRBD1
J: TRBJ2-5
V: TRBV7-2
size: .
DNA: TGTGCCAGCACCCCGCCGGACAGGGGGCAAGAGACCCAGTACTTC
CDR3: CASTPPDRGQETQYF

D: .
J: TRBJ1-4
V: TRBV25-1
size: .
DNA: TGTGCCAGCAGTGAATACAGGACGGAAAAACTGTTTTTT
CDR3: CASSEYRTEKLFF

D: TRBD1
J: TRBJ2-5
V: TRBV29-1
size: .
DNA: TGCAGCAGAATGGGACAGGGCAAAGAGACCCAGTACTTC
CDR3: CSRMGQGKETQYF

D: .
J: TRBJ2-5
V: TRBV7-8
size: many
DNA: TGTGCCAGCAGCTTAAACCTGCGGGGGACCCAGTACTTC
CDR3: CASSLNLRGTQYF

D: .
J: TRBJ1-1
V: TRBV6-6
size: few
DNA: TGTGCCAGCTCCTCGGCTGCGAACACTGAAGCTTTCTTT
CDR3: CASSSAANTEAFF

D: TRBD1
J: TRBJ1-2
V: TRBV20-1
size: .
DNA: TGCAGTTTAGGCGGGACAGGCCATGGCTACACCTTC
CDR3: CSLGGTGHGYTF

D: TRBD1
J: TRBJ1-5
V: TRBV15
size: many
DNA: TGTGCCACCAGCAGGGACAGGGGCCCTGGACAGCCCCAGCATTTT
CDR3: CATSRDRGPGQPQHF

D: .
J: TRBJ2-7
V: TRBV7-2
size: .
DNA: TGTGCCAGCAGCTTAGTAGACTACCGAAAGCTATCCTACGAGCAGTACTTC
CDR3: CASSLVDYRKLSYEQYF

D: .
J: TRBJ1-6
V: TRBV20-1
size: few
DNA: TGCAGTGCTAGAACCCCGGGCAGCGCCTATAATTCACCCCTCCACTTT
CDR3: CSARTPGSAYNSPLHF

D: TRBD1
J: TRBJ1-1
V: TRBV7-2
size: .
DNA: TGCGCCAGCAGCCAAGAGGCGACAGGGGGCTGGACTGAAGCTTTCTTT
CDR3: CASSQEATGGWTEAFF

D: .
J: TRBJ1-4
V: TRBV10-2
size: many
DNA: TGCGCCAGCAGTCCAGGGGTGGCTAATGAAAAACTGTTTTTT
CDR3: CASSPGVANEKLFF

D: .
J: TRBJ2-5
V: TRBV10-3
size: many
DNA: TGTGCCATCAGTGAGTCTTTGGGTAGCGGAGTGGAGACCCAGTACTTC
CDR3: CAISESLGSGVETQYF

D: TRBD1
J: TRBJ2-5
V: TRBV7-7
size: few
DNA: TGTGCTAGCAGCTTCGGGACAGATCAAGAGACCCAGTACTTC
CDR3: CASSFGTDQETQYF

D: TRBD1
J: TRBJ1-2
V: TRBV2
size: .
DNA: TGTGCCAGCGCACAGGGGTCCTATGGCTACACCTTC
CDR3: CASAQGSYGYTF

D: .
J: TRBJ2-3
V: TRBV15
size: few
DNA: TGTGCCACCAGCAGTACTGGGGATACGCAGTATTTT
CDR3: CATSSTGDTQYF

D: .
J: TRBJ1-1
V: TRBV10-3
size: .
DNA: TGTGCCATCAGTGTGGGGGTTCCCACTGAAGCTTTCTTT
CDR3: CAISVGVPTEAFF

D: TRBD1
J: TRBJ1-5
V: TRBV10-3
size: .
DNA: TGTACCACTCAGGGGGAGAATCAGCCCCAGCATTTT
CDR3: CTTQGENQPQHF

D: TRBD2
J: TRBJ2-5
V: TRBV7-3
size: .
DNA: TGTGCCAGCAGCCCCCCCGGGCGGGGGGGCAGGAAGACCCAGTACTTC
CDR3: CASSPPGRGGRKTQYF

D: TRBD1
J: TRBJ1-4
V: TRBV10-3
size: .
DNA: TGTGCCATCAGTGGGGACAGGGATGAAAAACTGTTTTTT
CDR3: CAISGDRDEKLFF

D: .
J: TRBJ1-6
V: TRBV10-2
size: many
DNA: TGCGCCAGCACGGGGGTTCTGCTGGGGTCACCCCTCCACTTT
CDR3: CASTGVLLGSPLHF

D: .
J: TRBJ1-1
V: TRBV7-3
size: .
DNA: TGTGCCAGCAGCTTTTTCTTGAACACTGAAGCTTTCTTT
CDR3: CASSFFLNTEAFF

D: .
J: TRBJ2-7
V: TRBV7-8
size: .
DNA: TGTGCCAGCAGCTCTATTTCCTACGAGCAGTACTTC
CDR3: CASSSISYEQYF

D: .
J: TRBJ1-2
V: TRBV29-1
size: many
DNA: TGCAGCGTTGAAGACAGATCTGTCTATGGCTACACCTTC
CDR3: CSVEDRSVYGYTF

D: .
J: TRBJ1-6
V: TRBV7-2
size: many
DNA: TGTGCCAGTAGTCCCCGTTTGGGCAATTCACCCCTCCACTTT
CDR3: CASSPRLGNSPLHF

D: TRBD1
J: TRBJ2-7
V: TRBV7-9
size: once
DNA: TGTGCCAGCAGTGAAGCGCTTGACAGGGCCGCATTCTACGAGCAGTACTTC
CDR3: CASSEALDRAAFYEQYF

D: .
J: TRBJ1-2
V: TRBV29-1
size: .
DNA: TGCAGCTTGGGAAGGACAGAGAACCTTAACTATGGCTACACCTTC
CDR3: CSLGRTENLNYGYTF

D: TRBD1
J: TRBJ1-3
V: TRBV7-9
size: .
DNA: TGTGCCAGCAGCGCGACTGGGACGACAGGGAGCACCATATATTTT
CDR3: CASSATGTTGSTIYF

D: TRBD1
J: TRBJ1-1
V: TRBV2
size: few
DNA: TGTGCCAGCAGTTTAGTTCAGGGGGCGGGGGACACTGAAGCTTTCTTT
CDR3: CASSLVQGAGDTEAFF

D: .
J: TRBJ1-2
V: TRBV18
size: .
DNA: TGTGCCAGCTCACCAGTGGATATTAACTATGGCTACACCTTC
CDR3: CASSPVDINYGYTF

D: TRBD1
J: TRBJ1-5
V: TRBV6-1
size: few
DNA: TGTGCCAGCAGTACAGGGACAGTTAGCAATCAGCCCCAGCATTTT
CDR3: CASSTGTVSNQPQHF

D: .
J: TRBJ2-7
V: TRBV7-9
size: .
DNA: TGTGCCAGCAGCCCTAAAGCCTGGGACAAAAGGAGCTCCTACGAGCAGTACTTC
CDR3: CASSPKAWDKRSSYEQYF

D: .
J: TRBJ2-6
V: TRBV9
size: .
DNA: TGTGCCAGCAGCGTAGAAACGGGGCTCGGCCTGACTTTC
CDR3: CASSVETGLGLTF

D: .
J: TRBJ1-1
V: TRBV2
size: many
DNA: TGTGCCAGCAGTGCATTGGAGGGGACCACTGAAGCTTTCTTT
CDR3: CASSALEGTTEAFF

D: .
J: TRBJ1-1
V: TRBV5-4
size: many
DNA: TGTGCCAGCAGCGAGGGTCTGGACACTGAAGCTTTCTTT
CDR3: CASSEGLDTEAFF

D: .
J: TRBJ2-5
V: TRBV2
size: many
DNA: TGTGCCAGCAGTGAGAAAATTCGAGAGACCCAGTACTTC
CDR3: CASSEKIRETQYF

D: .
J: TRBJ2-7
V: TRBV29-1
size: many
DNA: TGCAGCGTTGAAGATAGTAGGGGGGTCCAGCGGTACTTC
CDR3: CSVEDSRGVQRYF

D: .
J: TRBJ1-4
V: TRBV7-8
size: .
DNA: TGTGCCAGCAGCTTTGGGGACACCCTTCGAAATGAAAAACTGTTTTTT
CDR3: CASSFGDTLRNEKLFF

D: TRBD1
J: TRBJ2-5
V: TRBV24-1
size: once
DNA: TGTGCCACCAGGGGAAACAGGGGGAGCGACACTGAGACCCAGTACTTC
CDR3: CATRGNRGSDTETQYF

D: .
J: TRBJ1-2
V: TRBV29-1
size: .
DNA: TGCAGCGTTGTTCCGTCAGGGAGCGGCTACACCTTC
CDR3: CSVVPSGSGYTF

D: .
J: TRBJ2-5
V: TRBV12-3/TRBV12-4
size: few
DNA: TGTGCCAGCAATAACAGGAAACACTATCAAGAGACCCAGTACTTC
CDR3: CASNNRKHYQETQYF

D: TRBD1
J: TRBJ1-4
V: TRBV29-1
size: .
DNA: TGCAGCGTCACCGGGACAGGGGTGGCTAATGAAAAACTGTTTTTT
CDR3: CSVTGTGVANEKLFF

D: .
J: TRBJ1-5
V: TRBV24-1
size: many
DNA: TGTGCCACCAGTGATTTTAGGGGTCAGCCCCAGCATTTT
CDR3: CATSDFRGQPQHF

D: .
J: TRBJ1-1
V: TRBV25-1
size: .
DNA: TGTGCCAGCAGTGAATCTGGGGTCGCTTTCTTT
CDR3: CASSESGVAFF

D: TRBD1
J: TRBJ1-6
V: TRBV19
size: .
DNA: TGTGCCAGTAGTATAGACGCAGGGGGTCGTTCACCCCTCCACTTT
CDR3: CASSIDAGGRSPLHF

D: TRBD1
J: TRBJ2-2
V: TRBV10-3
size: .
DNA: TGTGCCACCAGTGATAGAACAGGGGGCGGGGAGCTGTTTTTT
CDR3: CATSDRTGGGELFF

D: TRBD1
J: TRBJ1-2
V: TRBV11-3
size: .
DNA: TGTGCCAGCAGCGCCGGGACAGTGGAGGGCTACACCTTC
CDR3: CASSAGTVEGYTF